The following is a T cell receptor beta chain sequence with its context. From the RT-PCR reads, TCRdb called clonotypes with MiXCR, one entry per CDR3 protein. The data show 550,000 to 750,000 distinct CDR3 sequences, 11% to 15% seen once. Trimming left V 2 bases short and J 0 bases short, with 27 bases between. Looked up from germline, CDR1 is SGHDT and CDR2 is YYEEEE. CDR3 length: 21 residues. The sample comprised memory CD4+ T cells from blood. The V call is TRBV5-6, the J call TRBJ2-1; tentative D call: TRBD2 (6 bases). The sequence derives from a female donor in good health, serving as a healthy control. Written as DNA, the CDR3 is TGTGCCAGCAGCTTAGATGAGCGGGTATTTCAGAGAGCAGGCTCCTACAATGAGCAGTTCTTC. As protein: CASSLDERVFQRAGSYNEQFF.